These 8 T cell receptor beta chains were all obtained from the same sample, sequenced in a study of response to subunit inactivated influenza vaccine. TCRdb passed the RT-PCR reads through MiXCR, listing each CDR3 protein once. In the table there are hundreds of thousands of distinct CDR3 sequences, less than 20% of which are singletons. This specimen was PBMCs from blood, taken about 5 days after vaccination. The receptor source for this set is a man in his fifties who received an inactivated influenza vaccine.

The rearrangement uses TRBV5-5 and TRBJ1-5; D gene uncertain. Deletions cut 0 bases from V and 6 bases from J, with 13 bases between. CDR1 and CDR2 (germline): SGHKS, YYEKEE (reference sequence). The CDR3 covers 15 residues. CDR3 nucleotide sequence: TGTGCCAGCAGCTTGGCCTCGGGTGTACGTCAGCCCCAGCATTTT. This codes for CASSLASGVRQPQHF.

V usage is TRBV29-1 and J usage is TRBJ1-1; maybe TRBD1 (5 bases). The CDR3 consists of 12 residues. V dropped 4 bases and J dropped 3 bases, with 9 bases sitting between them. The V gene's germline CDR1 is SQVTM and CDR2 ANQGSEA. CDR3 region: CSVGPGDTEAFF. CDR3 nucleotides: TGCAGCGTTGGGCCGGGGGACACTGAAGCTTTCTTT.

There are a few counts of this clonotype. CDR3 region: CASSLAFRGREADTQYF. As DNA, the CDR3 is TGTGCCAGCAGCTTAGCTTTTAGGGGTCGAGAAGCAGATACGCAGTATTTT. This chain joins TRBV7-2 and TRBJ2-3; TRBD1 might be the D (5 bases). Germline-derived CDR1 and CDR2 are SGHTA and FQGNSA. V lost 0 bases and J lost 4, with 17 bases in between. This CDR3 region has 17 residues. The full variable domain, its missing parts supplied by reference TRBV7-2 and TRBJ2-3, is GAGVSQSPSNKVTEKGKDVELRCDPISGHTALYWYRQSLGQGLEFLIYFQGNSAPDKSGLPSDRFSAERTGGSVSTLTIQRTQQEDSAVYLCASSLAFRGREADTQYFGPGTRLTVL.

This clonotype was found a few times. The chain combines TRBV20-1 with TRBJ2-2; the D is unclear. The CDR3 is 14 residues long. The germline gives CDR1 DFQATT, CDR2 SNEGSKA (reference sequence). V dropped 3 bases and J dropped 2 bases, with 10 bases sitting between them. The CDR3 bases are TGCAGTGCTAGGGGCTCTAAAAACACCGGGGAGCTGTTTTTT. This codes for CSARGSKNTGELFF.

At least ten counts were recorded for this clonotype. The chain carries TRBV12-3 or TRBV12-4 and TRBJ2-3; TRBD2 agrees at 14 bases. V lost 4 bases, J lost 6 bases, and 6 bases stayed unmatched. This CDR3 is 16 amino acids long. The CDR3 spells CASSSWTSGGRDTQYF. The CDR3 nucleotides read TGTGCCAGCAGTTCCTGGACTAGCGGGGGGAGGGATACGCAGTATTTT.

In this sample, this clonotype turned up once. This chain joins TRBV10-3 and TRBJ1-2, with D unresolved. Trimming cost V 2 bases and J 5 bases, with 15 bases left between them. In germline, CDR1 is ENHRY, CDR2 SYGVKD. This CDR3 is 15 amino acids long. The DNA of the CDR3 is TGTGCCATCAGTGAGCCCGGGTCTATCGTGTATGGCTACACCTTC. Amino acids: CAISEPGSIVYGYTF.

DNA for the CDR3: TGCAGTGCCTTAGGTGGAGGGCAGATCCACGAGCAGTACTTC. Translated: CSALGGGQIHEQYF. The chain joins TRBV20-1 to TRBJ2-7, with D possibly being TRBD2 (6 bases). This CDR3 is built from 14 residues. CDR1 is DFQATT and CDR2 is SNEGSKA in the germline V gene (reference sequence). The V end was cut by 6 bases, the J end by 5 bases, with 20 bases between.

The V and J genes are TRBV18 and TRBJ1-4; D may be TRBD1 (5 bases). There are 15 residues in the CDR3. The germline gives CDR1 KGHSH, CDR2 LQKENI. V dropped 1 base and J dropped 6 bases, with 12 bases sitting between them. CDR3 sequence (DNA): TGTGCCAGCTCACCACAGGGGCCGCCTGATGAAAAACTGTTTTTT. Translated, it gives CASSPQGPPDEKLFF.